The 11 T cell receptor beta chains in this list originate from one sample, sequenced in a study of blood T cell repertoires in COVID-19. Clones were sequenced by immunoSEQ multiplex PCR, and TCRdb holds only the in-frame ones, with some missing. The sample contains over 200,000 clones, about 86% of which appear only once. The sample was peripheral blood. The source of these receptors is a man at least 80 years old with acute or convalescent COVID-19.

This chain links TRBV3-1 (or the pseudogene TRBV3-2) with TRBJ2-5, with TRBD1 matching 9 bases. CDR3 length: 16 amino acids. CDR1 is LGHDT, CDR2 YNNKEL, per germline (reference sequence). With 4 bases clipped from V and 5 bases from J, the junction kept 11 bases outside the gene matches. For the CDR3, the DNA is TGTGCCAGCAGCCTAGACAGGGGGGTTTTAGGGGAGACCCAGTACTTC. Amino acids: CASSLDRGVLGETQYF.

The V and J genes are TRBV2 and TRBJ1-6, with TRBD1 identical over 8 bases. Germline V CDR1 and CDR2: SNHLY, FYNNEI. CDR3 length equals 14 residues. Germline trimming cut 3 bases from V and 6 bases from J; bases unmatched to any gene: 1. For the CDR3, the DNA is TGTGCCAGCAGTGAGGGGACAGGTAATTCACCCCTCCACTTT. It is translated as CASSEGTGNSPLHF.

The V call is TRBV5-1, the J call TRBJ2-3; weak D call: TRBD2 (6 bases). Germline V gives CDR1 SGHRS, CDR2 YFSETQ. The CDR3 is 15 residues long. V lost 5 bases to trimming and J lost 1 base, with 14 bases between them. CDR3 protein: CASREWEEGTDTQYF. CDR3 nucleotide sequence: TGCGCCAGCAGAGAATGGGAGGAGGGCACAGATACGCAGTATTTT.

The gene calls are TRBV24-1 and TRBJ2-1; 13 bases are a match to TRBD2. Germline loops: CDR1 KGHDR, CDR2 SFDVKD. V gave up 4 bases and J gave up 8 bases; unmatched junction bases: 7. The CDR3 extends over 16 amino acids. This CDR3 is CATSDRTSGSTYEQFF. DNA of the CDR3: TGTGCCACCAGTGACAGGACTAGCGGGAGTACTTATGAGCAGTTCTTC.

The gene calls are TRBV5-1 and TRBJ1-1, with TRBD1 matching over 10 bases. The V gene's germline CDR1 is SGHRS and CDR2 YFSETQ. The CDR3 runs 14 residues. The V gene end was trimmed by 3 bases and the J gene end by 5 bases; junction bases not matched to a gene: 4. The CDR3 region has the DNA TGCGCCAGCAGCTCATGGGGACAGGGGACTGAAGCTTTCTTT. This translates into CASSSWGQGTEAFF.

This clone showed up just a few times. The gene calls are TRBV5-1 and TRBJ2-2, with a weak D call TRBD2 (5 bases). Trimming removed 4 bases from V and 1 base from J, with 17 bases in between. The CDR3 sequence is 17 residues long. CDR1 SGHRS and CDR2 YFSETQ come from the germline V gene. The CDR3 loop is CASSPTIGDRNTGELFF. DNA for the CDR3: TGCGCCAGCAGCCCGACTATCGGGGATCGGAACACCGGGGAGCTGTTTTTT.

This chain connects TRBV9 to TRBJ2-3; no clear D. Germline values: CDR1 SGDLS, CDR2 YYNGEE. With 3 bases removed from V and 1 base from J, the gap between germline ends came to 6 bases. The CDR3 spans 13 residues. In DNA, the CDR3 is TGTGCCAGCAGCGCAACAGGCACAGATACGCAGTATTTT. Amino acid sequence: CASSATGTDTQYF.

The chain joins TRBV6-2 or TRBV6-3 to TRBJ2-7; TRBD1 matches at 8 bases. The J segment lost 0 bases and the V segment lost 2 bases, leaving 9 bases of the junction unmatched. Germline values: CDR1 MNHEY, CDR2 SVGEGT. The CDR3 consists of 17 residues. DNA of the CDR3: TGTGCCAGCAGTTACCTCCCCAGGGGGCGCTTCTCCTACGAGCAGTACTTC. It encodes CASSYLPRGRFSYEQYF.

The rearrangement joins TRBV24-1 to TRBJ2-7; D perhaps matches TRBD2 (6 bases). The germline V gene encodes CDR1 KGHDR and CDR2 SFDVKD. The length of the CDR3 is 15 residues. V was clipped by 2 bases and J by 1 base, with 11 bases between them. CDR3 loop: CATSDSTRGSYEQYF. The CDR3 DNA follows: TGTGCCACCAGTGATTCCACCCGGGGGTCCTACGAGCAGTACTTC.

This clone was found a few times. J is TRBJ1-1 and V is TRBV6-5, with TRBD1 matching 7 bases. Germline assignment: CDR1 MNHEY and CDR2 SVGAGI. The trim removed 7 bases at V and 1 base at J, leaving 6 bases unmatched. The CDR3 is made up of 14 amino acids. The CDR3 DNA sequence: TGTGCCAGCACTAAAAGACAGGGGAACACTGAAGCTTTCTTT. Protein: CASTKRQGNTEAFF.

This chain connects TRBV6-5 to TRBJ1-1; the match to TRBD1 covers 7 bases. The CDR3 runs to 15 residues. Germline lookup yields CDR1 MNHEY and CDR2 SVGAGI. The ends lost 2 bases at V and 1 base at J; junction bases unmatched: 4. The CDR3 DNA follows: TGTGCCAGCAGTTACACCCGGACAGGGAACACTGAAGCTTTCTTT. Amino acids: CASSYTRTGNTEAFF.